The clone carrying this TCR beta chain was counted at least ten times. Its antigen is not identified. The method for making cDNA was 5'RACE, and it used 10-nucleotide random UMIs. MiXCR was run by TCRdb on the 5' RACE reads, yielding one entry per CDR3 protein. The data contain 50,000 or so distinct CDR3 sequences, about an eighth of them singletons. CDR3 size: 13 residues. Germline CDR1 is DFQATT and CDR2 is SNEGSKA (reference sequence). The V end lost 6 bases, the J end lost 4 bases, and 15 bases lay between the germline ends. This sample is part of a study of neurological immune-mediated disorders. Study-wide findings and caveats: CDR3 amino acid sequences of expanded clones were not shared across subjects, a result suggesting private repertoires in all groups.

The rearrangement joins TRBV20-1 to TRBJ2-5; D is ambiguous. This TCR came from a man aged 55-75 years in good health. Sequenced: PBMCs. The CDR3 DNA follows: TGCAGTGCAAGGGTAGTAGGTGGAGAGACCCAGTACTTC. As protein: CSARVVGGETQYF.